This record covers a single T cell receptor (beta chain). The antigen is not known. This specimen comes from a study of T cell responses to AZD1222 COVID-19 vaccine. General observations from the study: It was only after the peak T cell response that any repertoires were sampled. Spike was spanned by vaccine-associated CD4 TCRs, which were dominant at 160-218 and 743-854. Clonal diversity was possibly underestimated; the donors were predominantly white British and more often female.

The data were produced by immunoSEQ multiplex PCR, yet TCRdb's version contains in-frame clones alone and is incomplete. The sample yields about 82,000 clones, roughly 87% seen once. This CDR3 comprises 17 residues. Losses at the gene ends were 4 bases for V and 2 bases for J; bases not matched to a gene: 11. The germline V gene has CDR1 MGHRA and CDR2 YSYEKL. The source material was peripheral blood, sampled 28 days after the second AZD1222 dose. The gene calls are TRBV4-1 and TRBJ1-5; 7 positions agree with TRBD1. The TCR comes from an adult who received the AZD1222 COVID-19 vaccine. CDR3: CASSRTAGTAGNQPQHF. For the CDR3, the DNA is TGCGCCAGCAGCCGGACCGCCGGGACAGCAGGCAATCAGCCCCAGCATTTT.